Presented here are 17 T cell receptor beta chains from one specimen sequenced in a study of cytomegalovirus exposure and HLA in healthy donors. Primers: 60 Vbeta forward and 13 Jbeta reverse. Generated by immunoSEQ multiplex PCR, the TCRdb table keeps only in-frame clones and is missing some. The profile shows 120,000 or so clones, about 11% of them singletons. The sequenced sample was PBMCs. Receptors were obtained from a young woman in good health and CMV-seropositive.

Only a few counts were recorded for this clone. This sequence joins TRBV6-1 and TRBJ2-7, with 7 bases identical to TRBD1. Unmatched junction bases numbered 2, after V lost 4 bases and J lost 2 bases. The CDR3 consists of 13 residues. Looked up from germline, CDR1 is MNHNS and CDR2 is SASEGT. The CDR3 DNA is TGTGCCAGCAGTGTGGGACAGACCTACGAGCAGTACTTC. It translates to CASSVGQTYEQYF.

J is TRBJ1-1 and V is TRBV11-1; D is possibly TRBD1 (6 bases). The CDR3 runs 14 residues. The germline CDR1 and CDR2 sequences are SGHAT and FQDESV (reference sequence). Trimming took off 5 bases at V and 4 bases at J, with 14 bases between the two ends. DNA for the CDR3: TGTGCCAGCAGCCCCCTGGCAGGGGTCACTGAAGCTTTCTTT. It is translated as CASSPLAGVTEAFF.

The V gene is TRBV7-9, the J gene TRBJ1-1; weak D call: TRBD1 (6 bases). V was trimmed by 10 bases and J by 3 bases, leaving 12 bases between them. CDR1 is SEHNR and CDR2 is FQNEAQ in the germline V gene (reference sequence). The CDR3 is 12 amino acids. The CDR3 DNA sequence: TGTGCCACGGGGAAGGGGGACACTGAAGCTTTCTTT. It yields the protein CATGKGDTEAFF.

V and J are TRBV29-1 and TRBJ1-2, with TRBD1 matching over 8 bases. This CDR3 has 18 amino acids. With 0 bases clipped from V and 4 bases from J, the junction kept 16 bases outside the gene matches. Germline V CDR1 and CDR2: SQVTM, ANQGSEA. DNA of the CDR3: TGCAGCGTTGAAGATCAGCTGGGCTCAGGGGGCCGGGTCTATGGCTACACCTTC. This encodes CSVEDQLGSGGRVYGYTF.

This clone was counted a few times. The chain combines TRBV11-3 with TRBJ1-1; D remains ambiguous. Per germline, CDR1 SGHNT and CDR2 YENEEA. V lost 2 bases and J lost 3, with 7 bases in between. The CDR3 has 13 amino acids. The CDR3 DNA reads as TGTGCCAGCAGCTTAATTGGAGACACTGAAGCTTTCTTT. It yields the protein CASSLIGDTEAFF.

The V gene is TRBV14, the J gene TRBJ2-2; D is possibly TRBD2 (6 bases). This CDR3 spans 18 amino acids. Per germline, CDR1 SGHDN and CDR2 FVKESK. Trimming cost V 0 bases and J 1 base, with 15 bases left between them. The CDR3 nucleotides read TGTGCCAGCAGCCAAGATTTTAATTGGCGGGGGAACACCGGGGAGCTGTTTTTT. Translation: CASSQDFNWRGNTGELFF.

The sample holds a few counts of this clone. The chain employs TRBV11-1 and TRBJ1-1, with a weak D call TRBD1 (5 bases). With 5 bases removed from V and 0 bases from J, the gap between germline ends came to 10 bases. Germline V gives CDR1 SGHAT, CDR2 FQDESV (reference sequence). The CDR3 spans 14 residues. CDR3 DNA sequence: TGTGCCAGCAGCCGACAGACCATGAACACTGAAGCTTTCTTT. Protein product: CASSRQTMNTEAFF.

This chain links TRBV9 with TRBJ2-1; tentatively, D is TRBD1 (6 bases). V was pared by 2 bases and J by 2 bases, with 14 bases between. This CDR3 has 16 amino acids. Germline loops: CDR1 SGDLS, CDR2 YYNGEE. CDR3 DNA: TGTGCCAGCAGCGTGACACAGGGCGTCCCCTACAATGAGCAGTTCTTC. As protein: CASSVTQGVPYNEQFF. The full variable domain, with the rest looked up from reference TRBV9 and TRBJ2-1, is DSGVTQTPKHLITATGQRVTLRCSPRSGDLSVYWYQQSLDQGLQFLIQYYNGEERAKGNILERFSAQQFPDLHSELNLSSLELGDSALYFCASSVTQGVPYNEQFFGPGTRLTVL.

V usage is TRBV7-9 and J usage is TRBJ1-1; TRBD1 aligns across 7 bases. CDR3 length equals 14 residues. Trimming at V came to 1 base and at J to 4 bases, leaving 3 bases not matched to a gene. Germline V lookup: CDR1 SEHNR, CDR2 FQNEAQ (reference sequence). For the CDR3, the DNA is TGTGCCAGCAGCTTAGAGGGGGCCATCACTGAAGCTTTCTTT. Residues: CASSLEGAITEAFF.

This clone was detected ten times or more. The chain combines TRBV9 with TRBJ1-1, with no clear D. V lost 0 bases and J 0 bases, leaving 12 bases between the germline ends. In germline, CDR1 is SGDLS, CDR2 YYNGEE. The CDR3 extends over 16 amino acids. The CDR3 loop is CASSVAYRLVNTEAFF. The CDR3, as DNA: TGTGCCAGCAGCGTAGCCTACCGTTTGGTGAACACTGAAGCTTTCTTT.

The V gene is TRBV4-1, the J gene TRBJ2-3; the D is unclear. This CDR3 has 15 residues. Per the germline V gene, CDR1 is MGHRA and CDR2 is YSYEKL. V lost 4 bases and J lost 1, with 12 bases in between. CDR3 residues: CASSPQVSGTDTQYF. CDR3 bases: TGCGCCAGCAGCCCCCAAGTTTCGGGCACAGATACGCAGTATTTT.

This clone was detected a few times. The chain employs TRBV4-1 and TRBJ2-1; 10 nucleotides line up with TRBD2. This CDR3 spans 16 amino acids. Germline CDR1 MGHRA, CDR2 YSYEKL. V shed 0 bases, J shed 4 bases, and the junction held 3 bases outside the gene matches. CDR3 region: CASSQDLAGGYNEQFF. The CDR3 DNA sequence: TGCGCCAGCAGCCAAGATTTAGCGGGAGGATACAATGAGCAGTTCTTC.

This clone was seen more than once but under ten times. CDR3 residues: CAWSRGGVNEQFF. Here the CDR3 DNA reads TGTGCCTGGAGTCGAGGGGGAGTCAATGAGCAGTTCTTC. The V call is TRBV30, the J call TRBJ2-1; the D gene is possibly TRBD1 (6 bases). The V end lost 2 bases, the J end lost 6 bases, and 11 bases lay between the germline ends. There are 13 residues in the CDR3. Looked up from germline, CDR1 is GTSNPN and CDR2 is SVGIG (reference sequence).

The chain uses TRBV14 and TRBJ2-7; the match to TRBD1 covers 9 bases. V shed 2 bases, J shed 5 bases, and the junction held 7 bases outside the gene matches. CDR3 length: 15 residues. Looked up from germline, CDR1 is SGHDN and CDR2 is FVKESK. CDR3 nucleotide sequence: TGTGCCAGCAGCCAACTCGGGACAGGGCTAGACGAGCAGTACTTC. Translation gives CASSQLGTGLDEQYF.

This clone has only a few counts. The J gene is TRBJ1-2, the V gene TRBV5-4; 8 nucleotides agree with TRBD1. Germline-derived CDR1 and CDR2 are SGHNT and YYREEE (reference sequence). CDR3 length: 15 amino acids. The V gene end was trimmed by 3 bases and the J gene end by 3 bases; junction bases not matched to a gene: 7. This CDR3 is CASSSGGQGYYGYTF. CDR3 in DNA: TGTGCCAGCAGCTCGGGAGGACAGGGCTACTATGGCTACACCTTC.

V gene TRBV19 combines with J gene TRBJ2-1; no clear D. Trimming pared 1 base from V and 4 bases from J, leaving 5 bases between. Germline CDR1 is LNHDA and CDR2 is SQIVND (reference sequence). The CDR3 contains 13 residues. In DNA form, the CDR3 reads TGTGCCAGTAGTATAGCCTTGTACAATGAGCAGTTCTTC. Translated, it gives CASSIALYNEQFF.

This clone was seen a few times. J is TRBJ2-2 and V is TRBV4-1; 9 nucleotides align to TRBD2. The CDR3 consists of 15 residues. V was pared by 3 bases and J by 6 bases, with 5 bases of the junction left unmatched. The germline V gene has CDR1 MGHRA and CDR2 YSYEKL. This CDR3 is CASSQGLAVAGELFF. The CDR3 region has the DNA TGCGCCAGCAGCCAGGGACTAGCCGTTGCCGGGGAGCTGTTTTTT.